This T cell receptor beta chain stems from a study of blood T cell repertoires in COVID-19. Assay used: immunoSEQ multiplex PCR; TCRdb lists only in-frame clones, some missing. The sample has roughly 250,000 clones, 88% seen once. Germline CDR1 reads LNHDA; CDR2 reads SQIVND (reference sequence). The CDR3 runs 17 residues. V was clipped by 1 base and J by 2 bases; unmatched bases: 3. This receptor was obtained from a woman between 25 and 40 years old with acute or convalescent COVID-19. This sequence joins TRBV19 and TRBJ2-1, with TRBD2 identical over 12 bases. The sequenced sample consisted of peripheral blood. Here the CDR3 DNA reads TGTGCCAGTAGTATAGGACTAGCGGGAGTAACCTACAATGAGCAGTTCTTC. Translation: CASSIGLAGVTYNEQFF.